This T cell receptor beta chain was captured by sequencing in a study of PD-1 blockade in classical Hodgkin lymphoma. Study observations and caveats: Unlike CD8+ TCR diversity, which did not rise significantly by C4D1, CD4+ TCR diversity did.

Time point of the sample: cycle 4 day 1 (C4D1), after 6 weeks of nivolumab. Every one of the patients relapsed after autologous stem cell transplantation (brentuximab vedotin exposure was variable). Germline CDR1 and CDR2: MNHEY and SMNVEV (reference sequence). J was trimmed by 3 bases and V by 6 bases; bases with no gene match: 8. The CDR3 is 15 amino acids. The table came from immunoSEQ multiplex PCR; TCRdb's copy has only in-frame clones and leaves some out. The repertoire holds about 60,000 clones, with approximately 90% as singletons. This clone has just one count. The antigen is unknown. This sequence joins TRBV27 and TRBJ2-7; 10 positions match TRBD1. This TCR came from a human donor with classical Hodgkin lymphoma. Sequencing was performed on peripheral blood mononuclear cells (PBMCs), taken before the fourth cycle of nivolumab. DNA of the CDR3: TGTGCCAGCAGATCACCCGGGACAGGGGTCTACGAGCAGTACTTC. It codes for CASRSPGTGVYEQYF.